The 26 T cell receptor beta chains below all came from one sample that was sequenced in a study of regulatory T cells in long-lasting Graves disease. Indicated time point: newly diagnosed GD, antithyroid drugs for less than 3 months. Researchers made the TCR library from RNA that was extracted from PBMCs. Building the TCR beta libraries relied on iRepertoire HTBI primers, and CDR3 regions underwent Arm-PCR. TCRdb reanalysed the multiplex PCR reads using MiXCR and keeps one entry per CDR3 protein. The table includes roughly 430,000 distinct CDR3 sequences, about 16% detected once. Separately, the same data were catalogued under a study of T cells in Graves' hyperthyroidism and ophthalmopathy.

The material sequenced was peripheral blood mononuclear cells (PBMCs), taken at new diagnosis, from a patient treated with antithyroid drugs. The source of these receptors is a woman in her thirties with Graves disease.

This clonotype has just a few counts. The rearrangement links TRBV27 to TRBJ2-1, with 9 positions matching TRBD2. Germline trimming cut 1 base from V and 2 bases from J; bases unmatched to any gene: 3. The CDR3 spans 16 residues. Germline loops: CDR1 MNHEY, CDR2 SMNVEV (reference sequence). CDR3: CASSLYSGRTYNEQFF. The CDR3, as DNA: TGTGCCAGCAGTTTATATAGCGGGAGAACCTACAATGAGCAGTTCTTC.

This clonotype has a single count. The chain couples TRBV5-1 to TRBJ1-2, with TRBD1 matching 11 bases. J gave up 2 bases and V 3 bases, and 3 bases lay outside the gene matches. The V gene's germline CDR1 is SGHRS and CDR2 YFSETQ. The CDR3 runs to 15 residues. CDR3 region: CASSWTGGLNYGYTF. The CDR3, as DNA: TGCGCCAGCAGCTGGACAGGGGGCCTCAACTATGGCTACACCTTC.

CDR3 coding DNA: TGTGCCAGCAGCTTAGCTCGGGCGGGAGGTCCCGGGGAGCTGTTTTTT. It is translated as CASSLARAGGPGELFF. The rearrangement links TRBV7-9 to TRBJ2-2; 8 positions agree with TRBD2. The CDR3 sequence is 16 residues long. The trim removed 0 bases at V and 6 bases at J, leaving 6 bases unmatched. The V gene's germline CDR1 is SEHNR and CDR2 FQNEAQ (reference sequence).

This clonotype was counted ten times or more. The V call is TRBV11-2, the J call TRBJ2-7; 7 bases match TRBD1. This CDR3 contains 15 residues. CDR1 SGHAT and CDR2 FQNNGV come from the germline V gene. V shed 6 bases and J 5 bases; nucleotides not matched to a gene: 13. For the CDR3, the DNA is TGTGCCAGCAGTTCTATCTCGGCAGGGGGACACGAGCAGTACTTC. Its protein product is CASSSISAGGHEQYF.

This rearrangement joins TRBV4-2 to TRBJ2-4; 14 bases match TRBD2. This CDR3 spans 17 amino acids. With V trimmed by 4 bases and J by 7 bases, 9 bases remained unmatched. CDR1 LGHNA and CDR2 YNFKEQ come from the germline V gene. The CDR3 nucleotides read TGTGCCAGCAGCCTAGTGACTAGCGGGAGGGGTGGCAACATTCAGTACTTC. Its translation: CASSLVTSGRGGNIQYF.

This clonotype was counted ten times or more. The V gene is TRBV6-5, the J gene TRBJ2-7; D is unresolved. V was cut by 0 bases and J by 7 bases, with 16 bases left in between. The CDR3 extends over 15 amino acids. CDR1 is MNHEY, CDR2 SVGAGI, per germline. In DNA form, the CDR3 reads TGTGCCAGCAGTTACTCGAGGCAGATCCCCTGGGAGCAGTACTTC. Its translation is CASSYSRQIPWEQYF.

Notes on this clonotype: This sequence may be a read error, since a much larger clone differs from it by one base. The chain links TRBV11-2 to TRBJ1-5, with D perhaps matching TRBD1 (5 bases). This CDR3 is 15 amino acids long. Germline CDR1 SGHAT, CDR2 FQNNGV. The chain's CDR3 is CASSLEAGTDQPRHF. CDR3 coding DNA: TGTGCCAGCAGCTTAGAGGCAGGGACGGATCAGCCCCGGCATTTT. The whole variable domain, filled in from reference TRBV11-2 and TRBJ1-5, reads EAGVAQSPRYKIIEKRQSVAFWCNPISGHATLYWYQQILGQGPKLLIQFQNNGVVDDSQLPKDRFSAERLKGVDSTLKIQPAKLEDSAVYLCASSLEAGTDQPRHFGDGTRLSIL.

The V and J genes are TRBV30 and TRBJ2-3; D remains unclear. This CDR3 spans 13 amino acids. The germline gives CDR1 GTSNPN, CDR2 SVGIG (reference sequence). The V end lost 4 bases, the J end lost 2 bases, and 10 bases lay between the germline ends. The CDR3 is CAWTDGTTDTQYF. The DNA for the CDR3 is TGTGCCTGGACGGACGGAACCACAGATACGCAGTATTTT.

Notes on this clonotype: A much larger clone is a single base away; this may be a read error. The chain combines TRBV7-2 with TRBJ2-1; 8 nucleotides align to TRBD1. This CDR3 spans 17 amino acids. Germline V gene data show CDR1 as SGHTA and CDR2 as FQGNSA. CDR3 protein: CASSLGGTGLWYNDQFF. CDR3 nucleotides: TGTGCCAGCAGCTTAGGGGGGACAGGTCTTTGGTACAATGATCAGTTCTTC.

This sequence joins TRBV4-1 and TRBJ2-7; possible D gene TRBD2, 6 bases. Looked up from germline, CDR1 is MGHRA and CDR2 is YSYEKL. This CDR3 has 16 amino acids. With 4 bases removed from V and 3 bases from J, the gap between germline ends came to 19 bases. The CDR3 DNA follows: TGCGCCAGCAGCCTTTCCTCCGACCCGCGGGGCTACGAGCAGTACTTC. Its protein product is CASSLSSDPRGYEQYF.

This clonotype has at least ten counts. The chain carries TRBV5-1 and TRBJ1-5; D call uncertain. The CDR3 has 13 residues. Trimming cost V 0 bases and J 3 bases, with 4 bases left between them. Germline V CDR1 and CDR2: SGHRS, YFSETQ. In DNA form, the CDR3 reads TGCGCCAGCAGCTTGGACCTCAATCAGCCCCAGCATTTT. Translating gives CASSLDLNQPQHF.

This clonotype was counted only a few times. The CDR3 coding sequence is TGTGCCAGCAGCTTGGAACCGTTCTACGAGCAGTACTTC. It is translated as CASSLEPFYEQYF. The rearrangement joins TRBV7-2 to TRBJ2-7; no firm D call. Germline lookup yields CDR1 SGHTA and CDR2 FQGNSA. Deletions cut 3 bases from V and 3 bases from J, with 9 bases between. CDR3 length: 13 amino acids.

The genes are TRBV10-3 and TRBJ2-7; 8 bases are a match to TRBD2. CDR1 and CDR2 (germline): ENHRY, SYGVKD. V shed 8 bases, J shed 4 bases, and the junction held 7 bases outside the gene matches. The CDR3 sequence is 13 residues long. The CDR3 DNA reads TGTGCCATCGCCGGGACTAGTCCTTACGAGCAGTACTTC. Translated, it gives CAIAGTSPYEQYF.

A remark on this clonotype: A read error may explain this, as a much larger clone is one base away. The chain carries TRBV28 and TRBJ2-7, with D tentatively TRBD1 (5 bases). The CDR3 spans 13 residues. From germline, CDR1 is MDHEN and CDR2 SYDVKM. The CDR3 bases are TGTGCCAGCAGTTTGGACACGTTCTACAAGCAGTACTTC. This codes for CASSLDTFYKQYF.

The sample holds many counts of this clonotype. The chain is built from TRBV7-7 and TRBJ2-2; 10 bases are a match to TRBD2. This CDR3 is built from 15 residues. In germline, CDR1 is SSHAT, CDR2 FNYEAQ (reference sequence). The CDR3 coding sequence is TGTGCTAGCGGCCGAGAAGCGGGAGGGACCGGGGAGCTGTTTTTT. It specifies CASGREAGGTGELFF.

The gene calls are TRBV3-1 and TRBJ1-5, with a possible D match to TRBD1 (5 bases). This CDR3 spans 17 amino acids. Germline lookup yields CDR1 LGHDT and CDR2 YNNKEL (reference sequence). Trimming stripped 0 bases from V and 3 bases from J, with 15 bases between. The CDR3 region is CASSQDWGGRNNQPQHF. The CDR3 bases are TGTGCCAGCAGCCAAGATTGGGGCGGGAGAAACAATCAGCCCCAGCATTTT. Full variable domain (rest looked up from reference TRBV3-1 and TRBJ1-5): DTAVSQTPKYLVTQMGNDKSIKCEQNLGHDTMYWYKQDSKKFLKIMFSYNNKELIINETVPNRFSPKSPDKAHLNLHINSLELGDSAVYFCASSQDWGGRNNQPQHFGDGTRLSIL.

This clonotype has ten or more counts. V gene TRBV6-1 combines with J gene TRBJ2-5; the D gene is possibly TRBD2 (7 bases). Trimming stripped 0 bases from V and 5 bases from J, with 19 bases between. The germline CDR1 and CDR2 sequences are MNHNS and SASEGT. The CDR3 contains 17 residues. The CDR3 is CASSEAVGGGGSETQYF. CDR3 in DNA: TGTGCCAGCAGTGAAGCGGTCGGGGGAGGGGGGTCGGAGACCCAGTACTTC.

The genes are TRBV9 and TRBJ2-3; D gene unclear. The V gene's germline CDR1 is SGDLS and CDR2 YYNGEE. The CDR3 extends over 16 amino acids. V lost 3 bases to trimming and J lost 0 bases, with 14 bases between them. CDR3 DNA sequence: TGTGCCAGCAGCGACGGCCTAGTCGCGAGCACAGATACGCAGTATTTT. Translating it yields CASSDGLVASTDTQYF. The full variable domain, its missing parts supplied by reference TRBV9 and TRBJ2-3, is DSGVTQTPKHLITATGQRVTLRCSPRSGDLSVYWYQQSLDQGLQFLIQYYNGEERAKGNILERFSAQQFPDLHSELNLSSLELGDSALYFCASSDGLVASTDTQYFGPGTRLTVL.

This clonotype was counted many times. CDR3 in DNA: TGTGCCAGCAGCCAAGAAGTCTCAAGCGCCACTAGCACAGATACGCAGTATTTT. Amino acid sequence: CASSQEVSSATSTDTQYF. The rearrangement joins TRBV14 to TRBJ2-3, with unresolved D. The CDR3 loop spans 18 amino acids. The germline gives CDR1 SGHDN, CDR2 FVKESK. Deletions cut 0 bases from V and 0 bases from J, with 16 bases between. Filled out from reference TRBV14 and TRBJ2-3, the complete variable domain reads EAGVTQFPSHSVIEKGQTVTLRCDPISGHDNLYWYRRVMGKEIKFLLHFVKESKQDESGMPNNRFLAERTGGTYSTLKVQPAELEDSGVYFCASSQEVSSATSTDTQYFGPGTRLTVL.

This clonotype was recorded many times. The chain has TRBV6-1 and TRBJ1-6; D gene uncertain. Trimming took 1 base from V and 14 from J, leaving 9 bases between them. The CDR3 is 12 amino acids. Germline V gene data show CDR1 as MNHNS and CDR2 as SASEGT. The CDR3 DNA follows: TGTGCCAGCAGTGAAGGTCGGGGAGCCCTCCACTTT. Translating it yields CASSEGRGALHF.

The chain carries TRBV7-9 and TRBJ2-2, with TRBD2 as a possible D gene (5 bases). The germline V gene has CDR1 SEHNR and CDR2 FQNEAQ (reference sequence). V was clipped by 5 bases and J by 2 bases, with 18 bases between them. The CDR3 is 17 residues long. Written as DNA, the CDR3 is TGTGCCAGCAGCCTACCTTGGGAGCCGATTAACACCGGGGAGCTGTTTTTT. Translation gives CASSLPWEPINTGELFF.

This clonotype was seen a few times. The V gene is TRBV20-1, the J gene TRBJ2-1; 15 bases are shared with TRBD2. The length of the CDR3 is 18 residues. The trim removed 1 base at V and 5 bases at J, leaving 9 bases unmatched. Germline loops: CDR1 DFQATT, CDR2 SNEGSKA (reference sequence). The CDR3 spells CSARGTSGRAGVNNEQFF. The CDR3 coding sequence is TGCAGTGCTAGAGGGACTAGCGGGAGGGCCGGGGTAAACAATGAGCAGTTCTTC.

The chain employs TRBV4-1 and TRBJ1-1; TRBD1 matches 7 bases. The CDR3 extends over 12 amino acids. Losses at the gene ends were 6 bases for V and 11 bases for J; bases not matched to a gene: 9. The germline CDR1 and CDR2 sequences are MGHRA and YSYEKL. The CDR3 nucleotides read TGCGCCAGCAGTAAGGCGACAGGGAGTGCTTTCTTT. Amino acid sequence: CASSKATGSAFF.

This chain uses TRBV5-4 with TRBJ1-1; D possibly corresponds to TRBD1 (6 bases). CDR3 length: 13 amino acids. Germline values: CDR1 SGHNT, CDR2 YYREEE (reference sequence). Trimming removed 4 bases from V and 5 bases from J, with 12 bases in between. Written as DNA, the CDR3 is TGTGCCAGCAGCCCACGGACAGCGACTGAAGCTTTCTTT. Its translation: CASSPRTATEAFF.

V and J are TRBV29-1 and TRBJ1-6, with 7 bases identical to TRBD1. The V gene end was trimmed by 4 bases and the J gene end by 8 bases; junction bases not matched to a gene: 5. Looked up from germline, CDR1 is SQVTM and CDR2 is ANQGSEA. CDR3 size: 13 residues. CDR3 coding DNA: TGCAGCGTTGGAAAGGGGGCGGATTCACCCCTCCACTTT. Protein product: CSVGKGADSPLHF. The entire variable domain, with the rest obtained from reference TRBV29-1 and TRBJ1-6, is as follows: SAVISQKPSRDICQRGTSLTIQCQVDSQVTMMFWYRQQPGQSLTLIATANQGSEATYESGFVIDKFPISRPNLTFSTLTVSNMSPEDSSIYLCSVGKGADSPLHFGNGTRLTVT.

This clonotype was picked up many times. The chain has TRBV5-1 and TRBJ1-3; 8 nucleotides match TRBD1. V shed 0 bases and J 4 bases; nucleotides not matched to a gene: 6. Per germline, CDR1 SGHRS and CDR2 YFSETQ. CDR3 length: 16 residues. CDR3 coding DNA: TGCGCCAGCAGCTTGGGGGCAGGGGGCGACGGAAACACCATATATTTT. Translated, it gives CASSLGAGGDGNTIYF.